Below, one T cell receptor (beta chain) is given with its context. Libraries were prepared by immunoSEQ multiplex PCR; TCRdb keeps only in-frame clonotypes and omits some of them. The sample carries about 5,400 clones, roughly 85% recorded once. This entry belongs to a study of chemoradiotherapy in HPV16-positive cancers. Over chemoradiotherapy, repertoires were sampled more than once. The CDR3 runs to 14 residues. The germline V gene encodes CDR1 MNHEY and CDR2 SVGAGI. Trimming stripped 2 bases from V and 5 bases from J, with 12 bases between. This clonotype originated in a human donor with HPV-associated anogenital cancer. The V and J genes are TRBV6-5 and TRBJ1-2, with TRBD1 as a possible D gene (5 bases). Specimen: tumor tissue, collected from a patient who underwent chemoradiotherapy. The CDR3 DNA reads TGTGCCAGCAGTTACCGAGGCGGGGGGTATGGCTACACCTTC. Protein: CASSYRGGGYGYTF.